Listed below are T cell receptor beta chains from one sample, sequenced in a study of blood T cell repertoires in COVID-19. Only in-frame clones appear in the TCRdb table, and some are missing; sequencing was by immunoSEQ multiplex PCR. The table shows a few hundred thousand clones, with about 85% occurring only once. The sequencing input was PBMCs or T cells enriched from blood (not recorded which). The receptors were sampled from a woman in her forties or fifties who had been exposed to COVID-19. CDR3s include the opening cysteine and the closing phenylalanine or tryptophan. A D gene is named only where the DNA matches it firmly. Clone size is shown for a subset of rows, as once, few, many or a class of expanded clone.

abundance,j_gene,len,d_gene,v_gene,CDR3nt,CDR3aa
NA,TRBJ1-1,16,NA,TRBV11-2,TGTGCCAGCAGCCCACGACAGACGATAATGAACACTGAAGCTTTCTTT,CASSPRQTIMNTEAFF
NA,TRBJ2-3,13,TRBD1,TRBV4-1,TGCGCCAGCAGCCAAGTGACAGGGGGCCCGCAGTATTTT,CASSQVTGGPQYF
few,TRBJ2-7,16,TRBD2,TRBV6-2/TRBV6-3,TGTGCCAGCAGTTTCCCGGGACTAGCGGGGGTCGACGAGCAGTACTTC,CASSFPGLAGVDEQYF
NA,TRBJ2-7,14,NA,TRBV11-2,TGTGCCAGCAGCCCAGGCGGAGGGTGGGGCGAGCAGTACTTC,CASSPGGGWGEQYF
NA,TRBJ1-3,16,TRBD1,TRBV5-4,TGTGCCAGCAGCTTCGACAGGGGCGTCTCTGGAAACACCATATATTTT,CASSFDRGVSGNTIYF
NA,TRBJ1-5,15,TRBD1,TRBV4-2,TGTGCCAGCAGCCAAGGGACAGGGAGCAATCAGCCCCAGCATTTT,CASSQGTGSNQPQHF
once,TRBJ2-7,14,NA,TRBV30,TGTGCCTGGAGTGTAAGTCGAACAGGGAGCGTGCAGTACTTC,CAWSVSRTGSVQYF
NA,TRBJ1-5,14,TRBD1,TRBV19,TGTGCCAGTAGTACCCAGGGGGTGGATCAGCCCCAGCATTTT,CASSTQGVDQPQHF
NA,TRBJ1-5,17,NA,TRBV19,TGTGCCAGTAGTATTGCGGCAGCCACTTATAGCAATCAGCCCCAGCATTTT,CASSIAAATYSNQPQHF
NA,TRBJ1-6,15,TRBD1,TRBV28,TGTGCCAGCAGTTCACAAGACAGGGTCTGGTCACCCCTCCACTTT,CASSSQDRVWSPLHF
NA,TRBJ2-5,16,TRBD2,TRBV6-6,TGTGCCAGCAGTCTTCGGATAGCGGGGATCCAAGAGACCCAGTACTTC,CASSLRIAGIQETQYF
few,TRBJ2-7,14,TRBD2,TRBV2,TGTGCCAGCAGACGGACTAGCGGGGTCAACGAGCAGTACTTC,CASRRTSGVNEQYF
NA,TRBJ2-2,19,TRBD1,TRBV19,TGTGCCAGTAGTATTTTTTACGGCAAACAGGGGGCGCGGACCGGGGAGCTGTTTTTT,CASSIFYGKQGARTGELFF
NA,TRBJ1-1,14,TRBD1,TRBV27,TGTGCCAGCAGTTTATCAAGGGGGCGGACTGAAGCTTTCTTT,CASSLSRGRTEAFF
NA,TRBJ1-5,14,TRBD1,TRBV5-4,TGTGCCAGCAGTCGCCAGGGGGATCATCAGCCCCAGCATTTT,CASSRQGDHQPQHF
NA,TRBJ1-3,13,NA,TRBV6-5,TGTGCCAGCAGGGCAGGGGCTGGAAACACCATATATTTT,CASRAGAGNTIYF
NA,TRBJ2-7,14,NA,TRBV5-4,TGTGCCAGCAGCAAGTCGGGGTTCTCCTACGAGCAGTACTTC,CASSKSGFSYEQYF
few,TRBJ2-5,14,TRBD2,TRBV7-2,TGTGCCAGCAAAGGAGCGGGGGGGCATGAGACCCAGTACTTC,CASKGAGGHETQYF
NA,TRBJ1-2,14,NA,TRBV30,TGTGCCTGGGCCACCGGGAGGGGCTGGAGTGGCTACACCTTC,CAWATGRGWSGYTF
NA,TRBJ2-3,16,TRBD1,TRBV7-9,TGTGCCAGCAGCTCCCCCCCAGGGACAGCCACAGATACGCAGTATTTT,CASSSPPGTATDTQYF
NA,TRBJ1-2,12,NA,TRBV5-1,TGCGCCAGCAGCCTCGACAGGACCGGCTACACCTTC,CASSLDRTGYTF
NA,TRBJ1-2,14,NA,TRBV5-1,TGCGCCAGCAGCCCGGAGGGGATCAACTATGGCTACACCTTC,CASSPEGINYGYTF
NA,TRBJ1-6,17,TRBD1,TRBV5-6,TGTGCCAGCAGCTTGTTCTGGACAGGGGGCCCCCTTTCACCCCTCCACTTT,CASSLFWTGGPLSPLHF
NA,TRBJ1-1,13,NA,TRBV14,TGTGCCAGCAGCCAAGGCTATGGCACTGAAGCTTTCTTT,CASSQGYGTEAFF
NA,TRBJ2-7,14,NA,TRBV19,TGTGCCAGTAGTCGCTCGGACAGAGACTACGAGCAGTACTTC,CASSRSDRDYEQYF
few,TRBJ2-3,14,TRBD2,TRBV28,TGTGCCAGCAGGGCGGGGGGGAGCTTAGATACGCAGTATTTT,CASRAGGSLDTQYF
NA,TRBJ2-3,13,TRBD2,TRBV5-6,TGTGCCAGCAGCCACCGACTAGCGGATACGCAGTATTTT,CASSHRLADTQYF
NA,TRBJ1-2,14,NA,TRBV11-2,TGTGCCAGCACCTCCGCCCCGGGAAGCTATGGCTACACCTTC,CASTSAPGSYGYTF